The 20 T cell receptor beta chains presented below share a single source sample, sequenced in a study of vaccination and CD4 T cells after COVID-19. Which antigens these TCRs recognize remains unknown. Specified time point: late sampling 161 to 241 days after vaccination in three convalescent patients. Treatment specified: roughly 10-day PBMC culture with coronavirus spike peptide pools or control peptides (ViraFEST assay). The Oncomine TCR Beta short-read assay was applied to DNA of cultured CD4+ T cells. TCRdb re-called the PCR reads through MiXCR, storing one row per CDR3 protein. The data hold tens of thousands of distinct CDR3 sequences, with approximately 32% observed a single time. Sequencing was performed on CD4+ T cells from blood, cultured in vitro, taken about 7 months after SARS-CoV-2 vaccination. Receptors were obtained from a human donor who had recovered from COVID-19.

The CDR3 protein is CASSPANYEQYF. The CDR3 DNA reads TGTGCCAGCAGTCCAGCCAACTACGAGCAGTACTTC. The rearrangement joins TRBV6-1 to TRBJ2-7, with D unresolved. Trimming removed 5 bases from V and 3 bases from J, with 8 bases in between. In germline, CDR1 is MNHNS, CDR2 SASEGT. CDR3 length: 12 residues.

This clonotype was found a few times. This chain uses TRBV6-1 with TRBJ1-2, with TRBD1 identical over 9 bases. Germline V gene data show CDR1 as MNHNS and CDR2 as SASEGT. Trimming at V came to 8 bases and at J to 3 bases, leaving 1 base not matched to a gene. This CDR3 has 12 residues. The CDR3 loop reads CASGTGHYGYTF. CDR3 nucleotides: TGTGCCAGCGGGACAGGGCACTATGGCTACACCTTC.

This clonotype was observed a handful of times. The chain carries TRBV7-8 and TRBJ2-3, with D perhaps assigned TRBD1 or TRBD2 (5 bases each). This CDR3 is 18 amino acids long. The V gene's germline CDR1 is SGHVS and CDR2 FQNEAQ. The V end was cut by 4 bases, the J end by 1 base, with 21 bases between. In DNA, the CDR3 is TGTGCCAGCAGCTCAACTGGGTTCGGGGACGGACGCACAGATACGCAGTATTTT. It encodes CASSSTGFGDGRTDTQYF.

The chain combines TRBV7-2 with TRBJ2-3; the D gene could be TRBD1 or TRBD2 (5 bases each). The germline V gene encodes CDR1 SGHTA and CDR2 FQGNSA. Between the trimmed V and J ends, which lost 4 bases and 8 bases, there was a span of 16 bases. The CDR3 loop spans 14 amino acids. The CDR3 DNA follows: TGTGCCAGCAGCTCCGATTTGGGGACCGGTACGCAGTATTTT. This codes for CASSSDLGTGTQYF.

The CDR3 DNA reads TGTGCCAGCAGTGGACAGGGTTGGGATTCACCCCTCCACTTT. Its protein is CASSGQGWDSPLHF. The chain recombines TRBV2 with TRBJ1-6; 7 bases map to TRBD1. This CDR3 has 14 amino acids. The germline V gene encodes CDR1 SNHLY and CDR2 FYNNEI. The V gene end was trimmed by 4 bases and the J gene end by 8 bases; junction bases not matched to a gene: 5.

This chain links TRBV5-4 with TRBJ1-1, with D uncertain. Looked up from germline, CDR1 is SGHNT and CDR2 is YYREEE (reference sequence). V lost 1 base, J lost 3 bases, and 10 bases lay in between. CDR3 length equals 14 residues. CDR3 nucleotides: TGTGCCAGCAGCTTGTGGGTAGGAGACACTGAAGCTTTCTTT. As protein: CASSLWVGDTEAFF.

The V call is TRBV7-3, the J call TRBJ2-2, with D perhaps TRBD2 (6 bases). Trimming cost V 1 base and J 7 bases, with 7 bases left between them. Germline lookup yields CDR1 SGHTA and CDR2 FQGTGA. This CDR3 spans 13 amino acids. The CDR3, as DNA: TGTGCCAGCAGCTTAATAGCGGACGGGGAGCTGTTTTTT. This codes for CASSLIADGELFF.

This clonotype is labeled as medium-sized. The chain joins TRBV25-1 to TRBJ1-1; D uncertain. The V end was cut by 3 bases, the J end by 4 bases, with 6 bases between. The length of the CDR3 is 12 residues. Germline assignment: CDR1 MGHDK and CDR2 SYGVNS. DNA for the CDR3: TGTGCCAGCAGTGACGGAAGCACTGAAGCTTTCTTT. This encodes CASSDGSTEAFF.

V and J are TRBV12-2 and TRBJ2-7; TRBD1, the table's D call, lacks a check against the DNA. TRBV12-2 is listed as a pseudogene. The CDR3 is made up of 16 amino acids. CDR3 nucleotides: TGTGCAAGTCGCTTAGCGACTGAGGGGGGCGTATACGAGCAGTACTTC. Protein sequence: CASRLATEGGVYEQYF.

The chain recombines TRBV20-1 with TRBJ2-3; D unclear. Germline CDR1 is DFQATT and CDR2 is SNEGSKA (reference sequence). This CDR3 has 13 residues. This CDR3 reads CSALELRTDTQYF. CDR3 DNA sequence: TGCAGCGCCCTTGAATTACGCACAGATACGCAGTATTTT.

The DNA of the CDR3 is TGTGCCAGCAGTTTCCCGGACTCGACAGATACGCAGTATTTT. Translated, it gives CASSFPDSTDTQYF. The V call is TRBV6-2 or TRBV6-3, the J call TRBJ2-3, with D possibly matching TRBD2 (5 bases). The V gene's germline CDR1 is MNHEY and CDR2 SVGEGT. V lost 4 bases and J 3 bases, leaving 11 bases between the germline ends. This CDR3 region has 14 residues.

The chain employs TRBV5-1 and TRBJ1-2; the match to TRBD1 covers 10 bases. The V and J ends lost 0 bases and 5 bases, in that order; junction bases with no gene match: 1. The germline V gene encodes CDR1 SGHRS and CDR2 YFSETQ. This CDR3 has 14 residues. The CDR3 region is CASSLGDRGYGYTF. The DNA for the CDR3 is TGCGCCAGCAGCTTGGGGGACAGGGGATATGGCTACACCTTC.

This clonotype was counted only a few times. The chain links TRBV7-9 to TRBJ1-5; D is uncertain. The germline CDR1 and CDR2 sequences are SEHNR and FQNEAQ (reference sequence). The CDR3 consists of 14 residues. The V and J ends lost 2 bases and 0 bases respectively, with 5 bases between them. CDR3 sequence reads: CASSLLDSNQPQHF. For the CDR3, the DNA is TGTGCCAGCAGCTTACTGGATAGCAATCAGCCCCAGCATTTT.

The J gene is TRBJ2-5, the V gene TRBV20-1; the match to TRBD2 covers 7 bases. The CDR3 has 15 residues. With 3 bases clipped from V and 0 bases from J, the junction kept 7 bases outside the gene matches. Per germline, CDR1 DFQATT and CDR2 SNEGSKA (reference sequence). The CDR3: CSARSPRGDQETQYF. The DNA of the CDR3 is TGCAGTGCTAGGTCCCCCCGGGGGGACCAAGAGACCCAGTACTTC.

This chain connects TRBV7-2 to TRBJ1-1, with 7 bases aligning to TRBD1. This CDR3 is 16 amino acids long. Trimming took 3 bases from V and 0 from J; bases not matched to a gene: 7. Germline-derived CDR1 and CDR2 are SGHTA and FQGNSA. In nucleotides, the CDR3 is TGTGCCAGCAGCTTGTGGGACAGCCGGATGAACACTGAAGCTTTCTTT. Its translation: CASSLWDSRMNTEAFF.

A note on this clonotype: One end of the junction does not line up with germline, which may come from a read error. This chain joins TRBV7-7 and TRBJ1-1; the D gene is possibly TRBD1 (5 bases). This CDR3 region has 13 residues. The germline V gene has CDR1 SSHAT and CDR2 FNYEAQ (reference sequence). In nucleotides, the CDR3 is TGTGCTAGCAGCCAACAGGCCGGGACTGAAGCTTTCTTT. It codes for CASSQQAGTEAFF.

Within the sample, this clonotype is medium-sized. The gene calls are TRBV20-1 and TRBJ2-1, with 10 bases fitting TRBD2. The CDR3 runs 14 residues. V gave up 0 bases and J gave up 7 bases; unmatched junction bases: 3. Germline CDR1 is DFQATT and CDR2 is SNEGSKA (reference sequence). In DNA form, the CDR3 reads TGCAGTGCTAGAGAGCTTAGCGGGAGGAATGAGCAGTTCTTC. This encodes CSARELSGRNEQFF.

This chain links TRBV5-1 with TRBJ1-1; 11 bases align to TRBD1. The length of the CDR3 is 15 residues. The V gene's germline CDR1 is SGHRS and CDR2 YFSETQ. Unmatched junction bases numbered 7, after V lost 4 bases and J lost 5 bases. CDR3 sequence: CASSAPGTGGTEAFF. The DNA for the CDR3 is TGCGCCAGCAGCGCCCCCGGGACAGGGGGAACTGAAGCTTTCTTT.

V is TRBV20-1 and J is TRBJ2-2; D remains ambiguous. Looked up from germline, CDR1 is DFQATT and CDR2 is SNEGSKA (reference sequence). Between the trimmed V and J ends, which lost 3 bases and 0 bases, there was a span of 5 bases. The CDR3 is 13 amino acids. The CDR3: CSASPPNTGELFF. CDR3 DNA: TGCAGTGCTAGTCCACCGAACACCGGGGAGCTGTTTTTT.

There are a few counts of this clonotype. J is TRBJ1-1 and V is TRBV4-2; a weak D match, TRBD1 (5 bases). There are 17 residues in the CDR3. The V gene lost 5 bases and the J gene lost 0 bases, with 19 bases spanning the gap. The germline CDR1 and CDR2 sequences are LGHNA and YNFKEQ. CDR3 loop: CASSKSGGGGMNTEAFF. The CDR3 bases are TGTGCCAGCAGCAAAAGTGGTGGGGGGGGGATGAACACTGAAGCTTTCTTT.